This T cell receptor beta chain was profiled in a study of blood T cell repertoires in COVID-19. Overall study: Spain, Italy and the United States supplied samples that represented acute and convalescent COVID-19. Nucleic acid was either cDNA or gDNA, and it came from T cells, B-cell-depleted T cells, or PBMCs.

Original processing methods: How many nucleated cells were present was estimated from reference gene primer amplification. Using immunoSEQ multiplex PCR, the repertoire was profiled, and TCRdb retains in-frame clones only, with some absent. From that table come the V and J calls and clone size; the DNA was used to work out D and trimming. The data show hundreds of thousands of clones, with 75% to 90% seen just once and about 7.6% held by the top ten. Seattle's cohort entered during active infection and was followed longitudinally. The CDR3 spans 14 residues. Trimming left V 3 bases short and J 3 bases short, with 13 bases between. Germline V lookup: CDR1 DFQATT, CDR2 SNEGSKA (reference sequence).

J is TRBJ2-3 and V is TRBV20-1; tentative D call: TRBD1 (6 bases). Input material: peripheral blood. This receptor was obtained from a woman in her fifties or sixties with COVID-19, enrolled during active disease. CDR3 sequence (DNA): TGCAGTGCTAGTCGTGGGGGCCGGACAGATACGCAGTATTTT. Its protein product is CSASRGGRTDTQYF.